Sequencing of this T cell receptor beta chain was carried out in a study of blood T cells in healthy people across ages. The study, taken as a whole, reports: The long-lived group displayed more naive CD4+ cells, plus higher diversity, than the aged donors did.

The sample holds a few counts of this clonotype. No antigen is known for it. Sequence at one end of the junction differs from germline and may be a read error. A J-beta primer mix and a sample-barcoded 5' primer were used in a second PCR of roughly 6 to 12 cycles. TCRdb analysed the 5' RACE reads with MiXCR anew, one entry per CDR3 protein. The sample shows hundreds of thousands of distinct CDR3 sequences, 20% to 25% of them seen only once. The CDR3 consists of 18 residues. Germline V gives CDR1 LGHNA, CDR2 YNFKEQ. The data also belong to a second study, concerning T cells of mothers and their children. This second report adds: All extracted RNA went into cDNA synthesis, roughly 1.5 ug per 15 ul. Related mother-child pairs shared slightly more overlap than unrelated pairs, but the difference was non-significant.

The chain uses TRBV4-2 and TRBJ2-2, with D tentatively TRBD2 (6 bases). This sequence was found in a boy younger than 18 in good health. The specimen was blood. In nucleotides, the CDR3 is TGTGCCAGCAGCCAAGATTGGGGCATCGGGAGTGGCACCGAGGAGCTGTTTTTT. It yields the protein CASSQDWGIGSGTEELFF.